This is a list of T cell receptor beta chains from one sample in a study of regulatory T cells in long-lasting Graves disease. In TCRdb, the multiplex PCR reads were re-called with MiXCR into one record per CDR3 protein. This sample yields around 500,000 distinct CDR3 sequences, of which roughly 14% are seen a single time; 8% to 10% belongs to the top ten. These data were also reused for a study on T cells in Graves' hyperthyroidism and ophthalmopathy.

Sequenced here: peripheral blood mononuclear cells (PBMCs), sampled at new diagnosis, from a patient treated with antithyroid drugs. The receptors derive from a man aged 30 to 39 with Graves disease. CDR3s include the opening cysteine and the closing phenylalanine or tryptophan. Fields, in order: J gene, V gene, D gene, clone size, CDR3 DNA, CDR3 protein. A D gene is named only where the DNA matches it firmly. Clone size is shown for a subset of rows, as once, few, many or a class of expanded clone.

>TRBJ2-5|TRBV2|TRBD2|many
TGTGCCAGCGGTTATGGACTAGGAGGTGAGACCCAGTACTTC
CASGYGLGGETQYF
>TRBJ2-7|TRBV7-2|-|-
TGTGCCAGCAGCTTATTTGCGGTTATAGAGCAGTACTTC
CASSLFAVIEQYF
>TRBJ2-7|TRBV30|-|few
TGTGCCTGCACTTCCGCATTCTACGAGCAGTACTTC
CACTSAFYEQYF
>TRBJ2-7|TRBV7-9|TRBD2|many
TGTGCCAGCAGCTTTTCCTCTAGCGGGAGGGACGAGCAGTACTTC
CASSFSSSGRDEQYF
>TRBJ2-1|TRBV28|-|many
TGTGCCAGCAGTTTCGGGGACAATGAGCAGTTCTTC
CASSFGDNEQFF
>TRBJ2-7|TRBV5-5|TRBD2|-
TGTGCCAGCAGCAGCTGGGGGGGAACCTACGAGCAGTACTTC
CASSSWGGTYEQYF
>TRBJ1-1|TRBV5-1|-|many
TGCGCCAGCAGCTTGAATCGAAGAGTAACTTTCTTT
CASSLNRRVTFF
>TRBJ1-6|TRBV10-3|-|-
TGTGCCCTATGGGACGACCTTAATTCACCCCTCCACTTT
CALWDDLNSPLHF
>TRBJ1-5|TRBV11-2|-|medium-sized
TGTGCCAGCAGCTTGGGATGGGGGTCCGATCAGCCCCAGCATTTT
CASSLGWGSDQPQHF
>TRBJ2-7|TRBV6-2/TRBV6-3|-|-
TGTGCCAGCAGTGAAACTGGCTCGGGCTACGAGCAGTACTTC
CASSETGSGYEQYF
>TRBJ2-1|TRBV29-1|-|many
TGCAGCGCCCGGACCGGTGAGGTCAATGAGCAGTTCTTC
CSARTGEVNEQFF
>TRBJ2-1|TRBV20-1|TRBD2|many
TGCAGTGCTGGGCCTGGGGGAGCGGGGGCCTACAATGAGCAGTTCTTC
CSAGPGGAGAYNEQFF
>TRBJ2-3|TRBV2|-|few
TGTGTCAGCAGTGAATGGGCAGGGACAGATACGCAGTATTTT
CVSSEWAGTDTQYF
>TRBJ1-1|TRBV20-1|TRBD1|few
TGCAGTGCTAGAGTGGACAGGGTCTTAGGGACTGAAGCTTTCTTT
CSARVDRVLGTEAFF
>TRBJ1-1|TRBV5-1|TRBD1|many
TGCGCCAGCAGCTACCTTGGACAGGCTTCCTCTGAAGCTTTCTTT
CASSYLGQASSEAFF
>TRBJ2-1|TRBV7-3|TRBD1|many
TGTGCCAGCAGCTCGACAGGGGGCGGGAACAATGAGCAGTTCTTC
CASSSTGGGNNEQFF
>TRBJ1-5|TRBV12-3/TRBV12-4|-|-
TGTGCCAGCAGTTTCCGGATTAATCAGCCCCAGCATTTT
CASSFRINQPQHF
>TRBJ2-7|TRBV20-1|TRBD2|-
TGCAGCGGGACTAGATCATACGAGCAGTACTTC
CSGTRSYEQYF
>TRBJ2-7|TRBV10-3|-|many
TGTGCCATCAGTGAGTCAGGCTACGAGCAGTACTTC
CAISESGYEQYF
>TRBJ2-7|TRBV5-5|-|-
TGTGCCAGCAGCTTGGAGTTTTGGGAACCAATTTACGAGCAGTACTTC
CASSLEFWEPIYEQYF
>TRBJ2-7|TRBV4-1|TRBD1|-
TGCGCCAGCAGCCAGTCAGACGGACAGGGCGCCGAGCAGTACTTC
CASSQSDGQGAEQYF
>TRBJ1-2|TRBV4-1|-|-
TGCGCCAGCAGCCAAGATCGCTCACATTTGAGGGTAAATGGCTACACCTTC
CASSQDRSHLRVNGYTF
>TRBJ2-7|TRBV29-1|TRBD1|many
TGCAGCTTCAAGTCCGGGACAGGTGCTTACGAGCAGTACTTC
CSFKSGTGAYEQYF
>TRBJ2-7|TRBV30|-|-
TGTGCCTGGAGCCCAATTGATCTTGGGACAACCTTCGAGCAGTACTTC
CAWSPIDLGTTFEQYF
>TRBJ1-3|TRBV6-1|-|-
TGTGCCAGCAGTCCCGCAGGGGCTGGAAACACCATATATTTT
CASSPAGAGNTIYF